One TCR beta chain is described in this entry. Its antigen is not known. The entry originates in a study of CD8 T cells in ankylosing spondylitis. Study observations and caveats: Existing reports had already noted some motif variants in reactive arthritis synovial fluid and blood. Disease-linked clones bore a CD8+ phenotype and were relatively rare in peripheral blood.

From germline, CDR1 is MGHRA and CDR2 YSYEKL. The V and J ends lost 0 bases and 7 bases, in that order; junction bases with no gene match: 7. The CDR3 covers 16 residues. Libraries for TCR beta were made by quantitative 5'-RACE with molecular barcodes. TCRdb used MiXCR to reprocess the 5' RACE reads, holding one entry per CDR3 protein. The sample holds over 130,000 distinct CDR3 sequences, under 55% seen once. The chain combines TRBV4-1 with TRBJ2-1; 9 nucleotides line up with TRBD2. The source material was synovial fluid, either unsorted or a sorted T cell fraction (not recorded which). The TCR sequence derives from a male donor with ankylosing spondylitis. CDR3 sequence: CASSQEVAGVHNEQFF. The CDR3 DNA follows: TGCGCCAGCAGCCAAGAGGTAGCGGGAGTTCATAATGAGCAGTTCTTC.